This TCR beta chain was retrieved from a study of blood T cell repertoires in COVID-19. CDR3 length: 15 residues. The J segment lost 1 base and the V segment lost 4 bases, leaving 2 bases of the junction unmatched. Germline V CDR1 and CDR2: LGHDT, YNNKEL (reference sequence). Method: immunoSEQ multiplex PCR; TCRdb's copy keeps in-frame clones and lacks some. Of a few hundred thousand clones listed, over 65% are singletons. Specimen: peripheral blood. The sequence derives from a woman older than 75 with acute or convalescent COVID-19. This chain connects TRBV3-1 (or the pseudogene TRBV3-2) to TRBJ2-2, with 8 bases identical to TRBD2. CDR3 protein: CASSLGRGNTGELFF. In DNA form, the CDR3 reads TGTGCCAGCAGCCTCGGGAGGGGGAACACCGGGGAGCTGTTTTTT.